This T cell receptor (beta chain) is drawn from a study of human T cells and chemical hapten exposure. As concerns this clonotype: What it recognizes is unknown.

Trimming removed 5 bases at V and 6 bases at J, with 14 bases between. Germline CDR1 SGHAT, CDR2 FQNNGV. The CDR3 runs to 14 residues. The study's library attached unique molecular identifiers to single cDNA molecules. TCRdb reanalysed the RACE reads using MiXCR and keeps one entry per CDR3 protein. The sample carries about 99,000 distinct CDR3 sequences, approximately 13% recorded once. Overall study results and limits: Compared to controls, expanded TCRs made significantly more large clusters of similar CDR3s.

Time point given: patch test 1, 2 weeks after DPC sensitization. Treatment here: therapeutic diphenylcyclopropenone sensitization with weekly scalp DPC. Sample donors consisted of patients with alopecia, aged 18 to 70 years, who were suitable for DPC. This specimen was whole blood, taken in connection with sensitization to the hapten diphenylcyclopropenone (DPC). The receptor was isolated from a woman aged 40 to 50 with alopecia areata. Some clones in this sample may be carry-over from other donors' samples. The rearrangement uses TRBV11-2 and TRBJ2-1; the D gene is possibly TRBD1 (6 bases). The CDR3 spells CASSPRTASNEQFF. In nucleotides, the CDR3 is TGTGCCAGCAGCCCGCGGACAGCGAGCAATGAGCAGTTCTTC.